The 18 T cell receptor beta chains in this list originate from one sample, sequenced in a study of CD8+ T cells in alopecia areata (dated by TCRdb to the late 2010s). The sample's time point label is to be understood as: baseline before oral tofacitinib. The protocol used for the library was the immunoSEQ multiplex PCR assay. For TCR sequencing, RNA was extracted from every sample and reverse transcribed into cDNA to serve as template. Here the immuneACCESS table is served through TCRdb, limited to in-frame sequences with V and J called. Missing clones are a known gap in these copies; in checked studies unresolved V genes cover under half, and the rest lacks a known reason. The sample yields 150,000 or so clones; 87% were counted once. About 15% of the sample rests with the top ten. The sample consisted of CD8+ T cells sorted from blood, taken at week 0. The receptors derive from a human donor with alopecia areata.

This clone was detected only a few times. The CDR3 DNA sequence: TGTGCCTGGAGTGTTAGCGGGGGCCCCTTCGATGAGCAGTTCTTC. Translation gives CAWSVSGGPFDEQFF. The chain employs TRBV30 and TRBJ2-1; 9 bases are shared with TRBD2. V gave up 0 bases and J gave up 8 bases; unmatched junction bases: 8. The CDR3 covers 15 residues. In germline, CDR1 is GTSNPN, CDR2 SVGIG (reference sequence).

Of note for this clone: Other DNA sequences from this sample encode an identical CDR3 as well. The rearrangement joins TRBV5-1 to TRBJ2-1; no reliable D call. The CDR3 is 12 amino acids. Germline V lookup: CDR1 SGHRS, CDR2 YFSETQ. V gave up 0 bases and J gave up 6 bases, with 4 bases separating them. CDR3 sequence (DNA): TGCGCCAGCAGCTTGGCCGTCAATGAGCAGTTCTTC. Amino acids: CASSLAVNEQFF.

The CDR3 protein is CASSNRDSSYEQYF. Written as DNA, the CDR3 is TGTGCCAGCAGCAACCGGGACAGCTCCTACGAGCAGTACTTC. The chain carries TRBV5-6 and TRBJ2-7; 7 bases line up with TRBD1. Germline trimming cut 4 bases from V and 0 bases from J; bases unmatched to any gene: 4. The CDR3 totals 14 residues. Germline CDR1 SGHDT, CDR2 YYEEEE.

The chain joins TRBV7-6 to TRBJ1-2; 9 nucleotides line up with TRBD1. The CDR3 spans 15 residues. CDR1 SGHVS and CDR2 FNYEAQ come from the germline V gene. The ends lost 5 bases at V and 6 bases at J; junction bases unmatched: 10. Here the CDR3 reads CASSPHPRQGDGYTF. The CDR3 DNA sequence: TGTGCCAGCAGCCCTCACCCGAGACAGGGGGATGGCTACACCTTC. Drawing the rest from reference TRBV7-6 and TRBJ1-2, the complete variable domain is GAGVSQSPRYKVTKRGQDVALRCDPISGHVSLYWYRQALGQGPEFLTYFNYEAQQDKSGLPNDRFSAERPEGSISTLTIQRTEQRDSAMYRCASSPHPRQGDGYTFGSGTRLTVV.

This chain uses TRBV19 with TRBJ2-1; 9 bases are a match to TRBD2. V shed 3 bases, J shed 8 bases, and the junction held 8 bases outside the gene matches. Germline V gene sequence: CDR1 LNHDA, CDR2 SQIVND (reference sequence). The CDR3 sequence is 15 residues long. The CDR3 DNA follows: TGTGCCAGTAGTATCGGCGGGAGGGCCCCCGATGAGCAGTTCTTC. This sequence encodes CASSIGGRAPDEQFF.

This clone was observed a few times. V and J are TRBV14 and TRBJ2-1; 7 nucleotides agree with TRBD2. V lost 2 bases, J lost 6 bases, and 1 base stayed unmatched. Germline CDR1 is SGHDN and CDR2 is FVKESK. This CDR3 has 13 amino acids. The CDR3 DNA reads TGTGCCAGCAGCCAACTAGCGGCCAATGAGCAGTTCTTC. This translates into CASSQLAANEQFF.

The chain couples TRBV6-1 to TRBJ2-3; D may be TRBD1 or TRBD2 (5 bases each). This CDR3 has 15 residues. The germline V and J ends were trimmed by 8 bases and 6 bases, with 21 bases remaining between them. Germline V lookup: CDR1 MNHNS, CDR2 SASEGT. The DNA for the CDR3 is TGTGCCAGCCGCTTAACCGGGATCACAGGCGATACGCAGTATTTT. Encoded protein: CASRLTGITGDTQYF.

V is TRBV4-2 and J is TRBJ2-7; weak D call: TRBD2 (5 bases). This CDR3 is 15 amino acids long. V was cut by 5 bases and J by 0 bases, with 14 bases left in between. Germline V gives CDR1 LGHNA, CDR2 YNFKEQ. The CDR3 DNA sequence: TGTGCCAGCAGCTACGGAGGCGGATTCTCCTACGAGCAGTACTTC. This translates into CASSYGGGFSYEQYF.

J is TRBJ2-5 and V is TRBV25-1; D is unresolved. The better agreement between TRBJ2-7 and the DNA end casts doubt on the J call. The CDR3 has 12 residues. Germline CDR1 reads MGHDK; CDR2 reads SYGVNS. CDR3 sequence (DNA): TGTGCCAGCAGTGACAGACGTGGCGAGCAGTACTTC. It codes for CASSDRRGEQYF.

The rearrangement uses TRBV7-3 and TRBJ1-1; possibly TRBD1 for D (6 bases). Germline V gene sequence: CDR1 SGHTA, CDR2 FQGTGA. CDR3 size: 15 residues. V gave up 5 bases and J gave up 4 bases, with 17 bases separating them. CDR3 nucleotides: TGTGCCAGCAGCCTTGGACAGATCGGAAGCACTGAAGCTTTCTTT. It translates to CASSLGQIGSTEAFF.

Here the CDR3 reads CARLTGRTSYEQYF. The CDR3, as DNA: TGTGCCAGGCTCACAGGGCGCACCTCCTACGAGCAGTACTTC. This chain links TRBV27 with TRBJ2-7; D is perhaps TRBD1 (6 bases). Trimming cost V 9 bases and J 0 bases, with 15 bases left between them. Germline V gene data show CDR1 as MNHEY and CDR2 as SMNVEV (reference sequence). The CDR3 runs 14 residues.

In this sample, this clone turned up a few times. This chain links TRBV7-9 with TRBJ1-2; 8 nucleotides align to TRBD1. The V gene's germline CDR1 is SEHNR and CDR2 FQNEAQ (reference sequence). The V gene end was trimmed by 7 bases and the J gene end by 4 bases; junction bases not matched to a gene: 14. This CDR3 comprises 16 residues. The CDR3, as DNA: TGTGCCAGCATCCCCGGGACAGGCTCACGACCCTATGGCTACACCTTC. It translates to CASIPGTGSRPYGYTF. Full variable domain (outside the CDR3, taken from reference TRBV7-9 and TRBJ1-2): DTGVSQNPRHKITKRGQNVTFRCDPISEHNRLYWYRQTLGQGPEFLTYFQNEAQLEKSRLLSDRFSAERPKGSFSTLEIQRTEQGDSAMYLCASIPGTGSRPYGYTFGSGTRLTVV.

As to this clone: A far larger clone is one base from this, pointing to a likely read error. Distinct nucleotide sequences in the sample also encode this CDR3. V gene TRBV27 combines with J gene TRBJ2-5, with TRBD1 matching over 10 bases. CDR1 is MNHEY and CDR2 is SMNVEV in the germline V gene (reference sequence). The CDR3 covers 15 residues. The CDR3 nucleotides read TGTGCGAGCAGTTCCCTGACAGGGGGCTATGAGACCCAGTACTTC. This codes for CASSSLTGGYETQYF.

The rearrangement links TRBV7-9 to TRBJ2-7; no reliable D call. The V end was cut by 5 bases, the J end by 5 bases, with 19 bases between. CDR1 and CDR2 from the germline V gene are SEHNR and FQNEAQ (reference sequence). The CDR3 extends over 15 amino acids. The CDR3 region has the DNA TGTGCCAGCAGCCCCCCTGCGTACAGTTTGCACGAGCAGTACTTC. It is translated as CASSPPAYSLHEQYF.

In its sample, this clone is large (0.1 to 1%). The chain uses TRBV4-1 and TRBJ2-1, with D perhaps TRBD1 or TRBD2 (5 bases each). CDR3 length: 12 amino acids. Trimming shortened V by 0 bases and J by 8 bases, and 5 bases separated the two germline ends. The germline gives CDR1 MGHRA, CDR2 YSYEKL. The CDR3 reads CASSQEGDEQFF. For the CDR3, the DNA is TGCGCCAGCAGCCAAGAGGGGGATGAGCAGTTCTTC.

This clone is labeled medium-sized (0.01 to 0.1%). The gene calls are TRBV6-6 and TRBJ1-1; D is perhaps TRBD1 (5 bases). Germline lookup yields CDR1 MNHNY and CDR2 SVGAGI (reference sequence). V was pared by 5 bases and J by 7 bases, with 14 bases between. The CDR3 runs to 13 residues. This CDR3 reads CASSTQGIDEAFF. CDR3 bases: TGTGCCAGCAGTACTCAGGGAATTGATGAAGCTTTCTTT.

The rearrangement uses TRBV6-1 and TRBJ1-1, with TRBD1 identical over 8 bases. CDR3 size: 14 residues. CDR1 MNHNS and CDR2 SASEGT come from the germline V gene. With V trimmed by 5 bases and J by 5 bases, 7 bases remained unmatched. The chain's CDR3 is CASSPDRVVTEAFF. In DNA, the CDR3 is TGTGCCAGCAGTCCGGACAGGGTGGTTACTGAAGCTTTCTTT.

This chain links TRBV30 with TRBJ2-1; D assignment may be TRBD1 or TRBD2 (5 bases each). V lost 6 bases and J 8 bases, leaving 14 bases between the germline ends. CDR3 length: 12 residues. Germline V lookup: CDR1 GTSNPN, CDR2 SVGIG (reference sequence). The CDR3 reads CACTLQGDEQFF. DNA of the CDR3: TGTGCCTGCACGCTTCAGGGAGATGAGCAGTTCTTC.